This entry concerns a single TCR beta chain. V was shortened by 6 bases and J by 6 bases, with 17 bases between the two germline ends. This CDR3 is 14 amino acids long. CDR1 and CDR2 (germline): MNHEY, SVGAGI. The investigators split CD4+ cells into a CD45RA+ naive subset and a CD45RA-negative memory subset. Generated by immunoSEQ multiplex PCR, the TCRdb table keeps only in-frame clones and is missing some. The profile shows under 200,000 clones, around 93% of them singletons. The data stem from a study of shared clonotypes between healthy human individuals. Study in general: Each donor's CD8 memory used one plate, CD8 naive two, each CD4 subset three.

V gene TRBV6-5 combines with J gene TRBJ2-5, with D perhaps TRBD1 or TRBD2 (6 bases each). This receptor was taken from a woman aged 25-40 years in good health. The sample was naive CD4+ T cells sorted from blood. Subset: CD45RA+ positively selected. This chain's CDR3 is CASSRETGGKTQYF. CDR3 DNA sequence: TGTGCCAGCAGCCGAGAGACAGGAGGGAAGACCCAGTACTTC.